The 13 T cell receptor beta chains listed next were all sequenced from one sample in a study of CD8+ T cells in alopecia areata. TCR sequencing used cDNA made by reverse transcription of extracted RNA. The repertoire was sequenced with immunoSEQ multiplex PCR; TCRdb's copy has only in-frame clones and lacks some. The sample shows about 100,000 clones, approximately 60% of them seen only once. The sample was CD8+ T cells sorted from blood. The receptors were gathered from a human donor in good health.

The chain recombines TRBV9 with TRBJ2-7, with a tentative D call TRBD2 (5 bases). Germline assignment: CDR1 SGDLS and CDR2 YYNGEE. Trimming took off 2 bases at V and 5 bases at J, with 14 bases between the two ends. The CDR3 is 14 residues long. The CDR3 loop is CASSVASWSDEQYF. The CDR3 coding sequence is TGTGCCAGCAGCGTTGCTAGCTGGAGCGACGAGCAGTACTTC.

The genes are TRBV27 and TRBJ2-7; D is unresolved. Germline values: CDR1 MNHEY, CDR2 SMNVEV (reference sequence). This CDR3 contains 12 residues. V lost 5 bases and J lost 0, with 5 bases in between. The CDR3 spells CASSPNSYEQYF. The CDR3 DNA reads TGTGCCAGCAGTCCAAACTCCTACGAGCAGTACTTC.

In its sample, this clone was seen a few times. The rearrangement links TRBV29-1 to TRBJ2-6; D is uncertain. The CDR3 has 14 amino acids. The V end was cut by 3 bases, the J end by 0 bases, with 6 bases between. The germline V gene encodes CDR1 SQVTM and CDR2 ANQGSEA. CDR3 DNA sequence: TGCAGCGTTGAGGTTTACTCTGGGGCCAACGTCCTGACTTTC. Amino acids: CSVEVYSGANVLTF.

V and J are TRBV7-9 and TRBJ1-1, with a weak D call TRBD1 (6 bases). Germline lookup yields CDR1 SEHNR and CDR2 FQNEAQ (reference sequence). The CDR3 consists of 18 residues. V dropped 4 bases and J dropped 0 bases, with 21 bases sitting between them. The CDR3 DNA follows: TGTGCCAGCAGCTCCTCAGTGAGGGGGGAAAGGATGAACACTGAAGCTTTCTTT. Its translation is CASSSSVRGERMNTEAFF.

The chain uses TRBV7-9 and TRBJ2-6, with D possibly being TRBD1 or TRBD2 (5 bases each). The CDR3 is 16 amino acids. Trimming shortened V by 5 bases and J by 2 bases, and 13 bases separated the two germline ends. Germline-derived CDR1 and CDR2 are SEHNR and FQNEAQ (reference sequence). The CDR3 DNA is TGTGCCAGCAGCCCTAGCCAGGGTGCTGGGGCCAACGTCCTGACTTTC. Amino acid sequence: CASSPSQGAGANVLTF.

The CDR3 loop is CASSQAFSGGPTDTQYF. CDR3 DNA: TGCGCCAGCAGCCAGGCCTTTAGCGGGGGGCCCACAGATACGCAGTATTTT. The chain employs TRBV4-3 and TRBJ2-3; 10 bases match TRBD2. CDR3 length: 17 amino acids. The ends lost 3 bases at V and 2 bases at J; junction bases unmatched: 8. The germline gives CDR1 LGHNA, CDR2 YSLEER.

The CDR3 bases are TGTGCCAGCAGTTACCCCTACAATGAGCAGTTCTTC. This encodes CASSYPYNEQFF. This sequence joins TRBV5-6 and TRBJ2-1; D call uncertain. Germline-derived CDR1 and CDR2 are SGHDT and YYEEEE. V was clipped by 5 bases and J by 2 bases, with 5 bases between them. The length of the CDR3 is 12 residues.

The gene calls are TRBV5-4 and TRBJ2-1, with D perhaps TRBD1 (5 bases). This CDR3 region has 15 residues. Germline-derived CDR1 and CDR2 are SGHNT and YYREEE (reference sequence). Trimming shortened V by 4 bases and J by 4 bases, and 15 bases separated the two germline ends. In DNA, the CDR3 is TGTGCCAGCAGCCAAGGGGTGGGGAATTACAATGAGCAGTTCTTC. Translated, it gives CASSQGVGNYNEQFF.

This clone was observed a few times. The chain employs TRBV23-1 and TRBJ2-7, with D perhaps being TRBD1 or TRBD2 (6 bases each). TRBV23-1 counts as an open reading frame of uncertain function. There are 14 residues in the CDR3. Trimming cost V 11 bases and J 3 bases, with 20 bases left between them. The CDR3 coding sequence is TGCGCCGGCTGTAGGGGGGATCGCGACTACGAGCAGTACTTC. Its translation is CAGCRGDRDYEQYF.

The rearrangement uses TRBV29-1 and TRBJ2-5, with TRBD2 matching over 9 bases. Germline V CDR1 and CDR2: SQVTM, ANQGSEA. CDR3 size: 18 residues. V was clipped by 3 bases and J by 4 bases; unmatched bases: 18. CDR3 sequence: CSVESGLAGQEEGETQYF. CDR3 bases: TGCAGCGTTGAGTCGGGGCTAGCGGGGCAAGAGGAGGGAGAGACCCAGTACTTC.

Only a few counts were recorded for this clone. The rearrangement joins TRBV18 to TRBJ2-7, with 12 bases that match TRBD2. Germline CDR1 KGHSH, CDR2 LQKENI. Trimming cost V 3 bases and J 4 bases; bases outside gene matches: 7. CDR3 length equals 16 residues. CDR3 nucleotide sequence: TGTGCCAGCTCACCCCGAGGACTAGCGGGGTATTACGAGCAGTACTTC. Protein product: CASSPRGLAGYYEQYF.

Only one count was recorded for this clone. As DNA, the CDR3 is TGTGCCAGCAGCCTCTGGACGGCAACTAGCACAGATACGCAGTATTTT. This codes for CASSLWTATSTDTQYF. This chain uses TRBV11-2 with TRBJ2-3; no clear D. The CDR3 has 16 amino acids. Germline CDR1 and CDR2: SGHAT and FQNNGV. The V end lost 5 bases, the J end lost 0 bases, and 15 bases lay between the germline ends.

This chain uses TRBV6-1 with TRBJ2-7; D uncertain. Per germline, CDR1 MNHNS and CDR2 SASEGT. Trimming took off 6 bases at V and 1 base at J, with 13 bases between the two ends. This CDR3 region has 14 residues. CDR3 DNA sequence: TGTGCCAGCAGCGATGTTGCCGGATCCTACGAGCAGTACTTC. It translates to CASSDVAGSYEQYF.